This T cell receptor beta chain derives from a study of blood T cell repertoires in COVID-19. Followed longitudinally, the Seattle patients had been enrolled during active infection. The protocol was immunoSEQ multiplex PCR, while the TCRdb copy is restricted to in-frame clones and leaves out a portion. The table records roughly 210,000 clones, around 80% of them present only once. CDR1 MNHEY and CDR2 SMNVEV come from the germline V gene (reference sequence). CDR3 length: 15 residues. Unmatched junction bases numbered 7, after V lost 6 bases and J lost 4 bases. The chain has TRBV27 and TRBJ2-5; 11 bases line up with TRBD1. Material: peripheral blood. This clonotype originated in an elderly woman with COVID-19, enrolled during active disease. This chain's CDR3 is CASRTRDRGGETQYF. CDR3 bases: TGTGCCAGCAGAACCCGGGACAGGGGGGGAGAGACCCAGTACTTC.